The entry below describes one T cell receptor (beta chain). Its antigen is currently unknown. Time point meaning: blood 4 weeks post-SBRT, at nephrectomy. This sample's treatment: 15 Gy SBRT to primary tumor, nephrectomy 4 weeks later. Nephrectomy followed 15 Gy stereotactic body radiation by 4 weeks. The tumor was a clear cell renal cell carcinoma. This record comes from a study of radiation and T cells in renal cell carcinoma. The CDR3 length is 15 residues. CDR1 and CDR2 from the germline V gene are SGHKS and YYEKEE (reference sequence). The ends were cut back, 5 bases at V and 6 bases at J, with 17 bases in the middle. Study-level results: Without pretreatment biopsies, baseline tumor clonotype presence was undetermined. Top tumor clonotypes rose in blood 2 weeks post-radiation, then contracted.

Generated by immunoSEQ multiplex PCR, the TCRdb table keeps only in-frame clones and is missing some. The sample yields 65,000 or so clones, more than 60% seen once. The chain recombines TRBV5-5 with TRBJ1-4; tentatively, D is TRBD1 (6 bases). This clonotype originated in a man aged 55 to 70 with renal cell carcinoma. Sequencing used blood, obtained from a patient whose treatment included radiotherapy and nephrectomy. The CDR3 is CASSFGGGMDEKLFF. The CDR3 DNA reads TGTGCCAGCAGTTTTGGAGGGGGTATGGATGAAAAACTGTTTTTT.